The sequence of this T cell receptor beta chain was determined in a study of regulatory T cells in long-lasting Graves disease. Arm-PCR of CDR3 regions and iRepertoire HTBI primers were the basis on which TCR beta libraries were built. MiXCR, applied by TCRdb to the multiplex PCR reads, yields one record per CDR3 protein. The sample lists over 500,000 distinct CDR3 sequences, less than 20% occurring once. V gave up 4 bases and J gave up 3 bases, with 16 bases separating them. This CDR3 has 16 residues. Germline-derived CDR1 and CDR2 are MNHEY and SMNVEV (reference sequence). Indicated time point: newly diagnosed GD, antithyroid drugs for less than 3 months. PBMCs were the source of the RNA used for TCR sequencing. The same data also contributed to another study, on T cells in Graves' hyperthyroidism and ophthalmopathy. This second report adds: A lack of ophthalmopathy progression within 18 months defined stable Graves' hyperthyroidism. Hyperthyroidism in the patients, aged 18 to 65, was newly diagnosed and under 2 months in duration. The HTBI primer set served for first-round RT-PCR of the TCR CDR3.

The sample here was peripheral blood mononuclear cells (PBMCs), taken at new diagnosis, from a patient treated with antithyroid drugs. The sequence came from a woman aged 25 to 39 with Graves disease. The chain joins TRBV27 to TRBJ2-1; tentatively, D is TRBD1 (5 bases). The DNA for the CDR3 is TGTGCCAGCAGTTCAACCCCCGGAAGGGGCTACAATGAGCAGTTCTTC. The encoded protein is CASSSTPGRGYNEQFF.